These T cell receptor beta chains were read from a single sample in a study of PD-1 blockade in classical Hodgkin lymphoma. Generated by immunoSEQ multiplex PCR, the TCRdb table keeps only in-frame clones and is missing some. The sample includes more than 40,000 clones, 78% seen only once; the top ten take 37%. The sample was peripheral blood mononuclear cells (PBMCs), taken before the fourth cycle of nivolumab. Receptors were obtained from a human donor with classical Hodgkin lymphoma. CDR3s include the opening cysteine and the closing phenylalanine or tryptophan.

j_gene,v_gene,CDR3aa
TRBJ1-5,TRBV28,CASSLLDSNQPQHF
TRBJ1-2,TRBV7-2,CASSLDSDRGRGYTF
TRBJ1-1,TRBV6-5,CASSYSDRVITEAFF
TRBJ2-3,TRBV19,CASSTLAGGTDTQYF
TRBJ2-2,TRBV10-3,CAIRRPVTGELFF
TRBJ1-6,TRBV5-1,CASSPEGGFYNSPLHF
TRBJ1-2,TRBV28,CASSPQTGDPSYGYTF
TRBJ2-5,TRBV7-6,CASSSGLQETQYF
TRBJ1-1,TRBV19,CASTYKGGASTEAFF
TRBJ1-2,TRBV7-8,CASGTAEIYGYTF
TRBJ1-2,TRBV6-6,CASSYPQGQGGYTF
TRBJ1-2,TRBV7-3,CASSLGGNYGYTF
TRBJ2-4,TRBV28,CASLDPAKNIQYF
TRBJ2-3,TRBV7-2,CASSSSTDTQYF
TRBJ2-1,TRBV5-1,CASSQQGPYNEQFF
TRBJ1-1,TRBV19,CASTEGTGGVGTEAFF
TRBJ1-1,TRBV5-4,CASSPPFNTEAFF
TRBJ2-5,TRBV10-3,CAISDPSGTKETQYF
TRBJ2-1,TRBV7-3,CASSLTAAHNEQFF
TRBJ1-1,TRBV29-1,CSVVRQGGSTEAFF
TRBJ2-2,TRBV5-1,CASSLEGIAGAGELFF
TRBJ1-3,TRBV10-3,CATREGAGNTIYF
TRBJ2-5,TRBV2,CASSFASPGGETQYF
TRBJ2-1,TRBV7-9,CASSLGGTETEQFF
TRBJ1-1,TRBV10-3,CAISESEAGTEAFF
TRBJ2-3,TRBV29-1,CSVGHGTGGAMGTDTQYF
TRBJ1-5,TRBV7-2,CASSSWTGEPQHF
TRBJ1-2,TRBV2,CASSSDRDNYGYTF
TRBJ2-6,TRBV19,CASSIVQRANVLTF
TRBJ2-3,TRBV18,CASSPASGSTDTQYF
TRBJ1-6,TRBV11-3,CASSTGQGFGGNSPLHF
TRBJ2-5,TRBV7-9,CASSFSGRETQYF
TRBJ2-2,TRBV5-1,CASSLVLEWPGELFF
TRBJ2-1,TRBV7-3,CASSLGQGSYNEQFF
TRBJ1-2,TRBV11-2,CASSFIEHWNYGYTF
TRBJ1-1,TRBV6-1,CASSELKTYITEAFF
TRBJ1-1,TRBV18,CASSPPLSTPIEAFF
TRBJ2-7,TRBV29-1,CSVDGQGYEQYF